This T cell receptor beta chain stems from a study of shared clonotypes between healthy human individuals. Study-wide background: Sampling drew on donors who were a couple of women and a few men aged 18 to 49. General study results and limits: Several donors showed sharing of around 5% of naive CD4 clonotypes.

Note on this clone: Its antigen remains unknown.

This table comes from immunoSEQ multiplex PCR, and its TCRdb copy is limited to in-frame clones, with some not included. The sample consists of millions of clones, roughly 95% of them appearing once. This receptor was identified in a man younger than 30 in good health. Sequenced: naive CD4+ T cells sorted from blood. This sample's subset: CD45RA+ positively selected.

In DNA, the CDR3 is TGTGCCAGCAGTCGCCTGGCGGACATCGCCTACGAGCAGTACTTC. Encoded protein: CASSRLADIAYEQYF. V usage is TRBV6-5 and J usage is TRBJ2-7; possible D gene TRBD1, 5 bases. From germline, CDR1 is MNHEY and CDR2 SVGAGI. There are 15 residues in the CDR3. Trimming removed 5 bases at V and 2 bases at J, with 16 bases between.